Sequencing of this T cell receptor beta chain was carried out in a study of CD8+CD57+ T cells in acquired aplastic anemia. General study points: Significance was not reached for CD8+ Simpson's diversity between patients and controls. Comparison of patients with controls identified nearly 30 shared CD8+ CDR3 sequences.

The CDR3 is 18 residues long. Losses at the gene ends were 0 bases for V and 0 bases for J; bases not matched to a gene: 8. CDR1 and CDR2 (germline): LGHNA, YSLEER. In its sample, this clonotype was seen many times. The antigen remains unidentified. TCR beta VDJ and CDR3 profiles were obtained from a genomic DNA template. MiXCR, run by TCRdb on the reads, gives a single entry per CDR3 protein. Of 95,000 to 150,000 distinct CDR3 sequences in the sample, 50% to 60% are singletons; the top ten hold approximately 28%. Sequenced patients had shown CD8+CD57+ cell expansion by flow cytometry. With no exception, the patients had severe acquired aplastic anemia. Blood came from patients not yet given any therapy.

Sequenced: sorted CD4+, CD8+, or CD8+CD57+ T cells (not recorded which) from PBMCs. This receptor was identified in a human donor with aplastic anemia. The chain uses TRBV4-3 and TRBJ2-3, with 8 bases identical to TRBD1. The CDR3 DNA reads TGCGCCAGCAGCCAAGACCGAACTAGACAGGGGAGCACAGATACGCAGTATTTT. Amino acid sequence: CASSQDRTRQGSTDTQYF.